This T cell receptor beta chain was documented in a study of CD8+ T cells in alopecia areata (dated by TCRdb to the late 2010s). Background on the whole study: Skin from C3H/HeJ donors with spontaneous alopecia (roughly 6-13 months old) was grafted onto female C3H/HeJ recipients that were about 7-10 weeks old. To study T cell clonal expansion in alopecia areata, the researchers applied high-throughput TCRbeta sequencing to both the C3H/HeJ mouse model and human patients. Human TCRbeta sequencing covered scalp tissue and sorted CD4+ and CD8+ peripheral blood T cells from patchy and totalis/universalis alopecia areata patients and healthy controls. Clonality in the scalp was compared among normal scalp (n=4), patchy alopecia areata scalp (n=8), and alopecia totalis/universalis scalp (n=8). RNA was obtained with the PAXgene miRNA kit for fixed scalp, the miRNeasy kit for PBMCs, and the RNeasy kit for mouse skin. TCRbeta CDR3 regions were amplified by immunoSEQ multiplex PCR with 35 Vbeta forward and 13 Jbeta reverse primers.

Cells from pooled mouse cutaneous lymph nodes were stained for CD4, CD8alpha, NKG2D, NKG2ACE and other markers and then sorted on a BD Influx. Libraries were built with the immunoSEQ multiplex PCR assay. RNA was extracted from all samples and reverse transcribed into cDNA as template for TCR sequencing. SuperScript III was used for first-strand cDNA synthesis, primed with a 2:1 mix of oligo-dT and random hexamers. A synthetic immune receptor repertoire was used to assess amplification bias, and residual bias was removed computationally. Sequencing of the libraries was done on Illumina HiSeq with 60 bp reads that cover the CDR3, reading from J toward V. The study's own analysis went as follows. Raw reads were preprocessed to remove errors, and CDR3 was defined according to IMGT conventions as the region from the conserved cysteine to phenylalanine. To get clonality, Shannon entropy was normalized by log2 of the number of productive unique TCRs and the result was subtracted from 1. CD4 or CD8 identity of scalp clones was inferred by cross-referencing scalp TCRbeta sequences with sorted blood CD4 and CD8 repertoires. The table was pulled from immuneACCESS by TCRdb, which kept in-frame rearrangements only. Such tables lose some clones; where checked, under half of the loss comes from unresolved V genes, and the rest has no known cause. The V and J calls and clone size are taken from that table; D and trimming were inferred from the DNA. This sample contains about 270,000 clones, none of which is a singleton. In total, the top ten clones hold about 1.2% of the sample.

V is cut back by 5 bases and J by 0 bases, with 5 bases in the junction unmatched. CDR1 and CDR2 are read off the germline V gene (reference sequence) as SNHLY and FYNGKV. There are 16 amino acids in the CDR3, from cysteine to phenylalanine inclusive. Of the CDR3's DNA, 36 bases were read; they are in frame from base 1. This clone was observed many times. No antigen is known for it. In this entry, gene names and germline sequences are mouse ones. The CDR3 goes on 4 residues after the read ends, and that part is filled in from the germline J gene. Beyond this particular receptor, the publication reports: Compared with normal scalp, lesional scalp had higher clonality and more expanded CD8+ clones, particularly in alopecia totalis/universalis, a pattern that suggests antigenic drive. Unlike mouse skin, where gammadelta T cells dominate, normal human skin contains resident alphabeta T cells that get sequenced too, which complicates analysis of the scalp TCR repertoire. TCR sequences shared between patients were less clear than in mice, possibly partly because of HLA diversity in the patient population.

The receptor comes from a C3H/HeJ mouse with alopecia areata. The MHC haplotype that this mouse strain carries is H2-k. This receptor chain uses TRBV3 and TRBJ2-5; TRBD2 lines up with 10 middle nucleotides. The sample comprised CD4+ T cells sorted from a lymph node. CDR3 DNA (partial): TGTGCCAGCAGCCTCCGGACTGGGGGAAACCAAGAC. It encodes CASSLRTGGNQD. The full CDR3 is CASSLRTGGNQDTQYF.